The 26 T cell receptor beta chains presented below share a single source sample, sequenced in a study of blood T cell repertoires in COVID-19. The protocol was immunoSEQ multiplex PCR, while the TCRdb copy is restricted to in-frame clones and leaves out a portion. This table has about 380,000 clones, 88% appearing once. The sequenced sample was PBMCs or T cells enriched from blood (not recorded which). The receptors shown here come from a woman in her late teens or twenties who had recovered from COVID-19.

The rearrangement uses TRBV6-5 and TRBJ1-5, with no clear D. The germline V and J ends were trimmed by 6 bases and 5 bases, with 17 bases remaining between them. This CDR3 contains 15 residues. Germline V gene sequence: CDR1 MNHEY, CDR2 SVGAGI. The CDR3 is CASRKYGAVDQPQHF. Here the CDR3 DNA reads TGTGCCAGCAGGAAATACGGTGCCGTTGATCAGCCCCAGCATTTT.

The CDR3 bases are TGTGCCAGCAGCTTGGGTAGCGGGGGGATCTTAAAAGAGACCCAGTACTTC. Residues: CASSLGSGGILKETQYF. The gene calls are TRBV11-2 and TRBJ2-5, with TRBD2 identical over 10 bases. The CDR3 spans 17 residues. J lost 3 bases, V lost 3 bases, and 10 bases had no gene match. Germline CDR1 reads SGHAT; CDR2 reads FQNNGV.

The J gene is TRBJ1-5, the V gene TRBV19; D gene uncertain. CDR1 LNHDA and CDR2 SQIVND come from the germline V gene (reference sequence). The V and J ends lost 3 bases and 12 bases respectively, with 12 bases between them. The CDR3 spans 12 residues. In DNA form, the CDR3 reads TGTGCCAGTAGTATCCCCGTCGGTGGCCAGCATTTT. It codes for CASSIPVGGQHF. Drawing the rest from reference TRBV19 and TRBJ1-5, the complete variable domain is DGGITQSPKYLFRKEGQNVTLSCEQNLNHDAMYWYRQDPGQGLRLIYYSQIVNDFQKGDIAEGYSVSREKKESFPLTVTSAQKNPTAFYLCASSIPVGGQHFGDGTRLSIL.

V is TRBV28 and J is TRBJ2-2, with TRBD1 as a possible D gene (5 bases). Germline loops: CDR1 MDHEN, CDR2 SYDVKM. This CDR3 has 14 residues. Trimming pared 6 bases from V and 7 bases from J, leaving 15 bases between. CDR3 nucleotide sequence: TGTGCCAGCAGCCCAGGGCCCGGTGGCGGGGAGCTGTTTTTT. It translates to CASSPGPGGGELFF.

This chain links TRBV28 with TRBJ1-5; 8 positions match TRBD1. Germline lookup yields CDR1 MDHEN and CDR2 SYDVKM. V shed 6 bases, J shed 7 bases, and the junction held 8 bases outside the gene matches. This CDR3 contains 14 residues. CDR3 DNA: TGTGCCAGCAGCCGGACAGGGAGGGACCAGCCCCAGCATTTT. Protein sequence: CASSRTGRDQPQHF.

The rearrangement links TRBV3-1 (or the pseudogene TRBV3-2) to TRBJ2-7, with 9 bases lining up with TRBD1. V shed 1 base, J shed 7 bases, and the junction held 8 bases outside the gene matches. Germline V CDR1 and CDR2: LGHDT, YNNKEL (reference sequence). The CDR3 is made up of 15 amino acids. The CDR3 DNA reads TGTGCCAGCAGCCAAGGCCGACAGGGGGTAAGGGAGCAGTACTTC. It encodes CASSQGRQGVREQYF.

The V gene is TRBV19, the J gene TRBJ1-2; D gene ambiguous. Germline V CDR1 and CDR2: LNHDA, SQIVND (reference sequence). The length of the CDR3 is 14 residues. V lost 0 bases and J 8 bases, leaving 13 bases between the germline ends. The DNA of the CDR3 is TGTGCCAGTAGTATAGAAGGTGCAGGCTTCGGCTACACCTTC. It encodes CASSIEGAGFGYTF.

The chain recombines TRBV29-1 with TRBJ1-2; D remains ambiguous. Germline V gives CDR1 SQVTM, CDR2 ANQGSEA. The V end lost 7 bases, the J end lost 3 bases, and 9 bases lay between the germline ends. This CDR3 is built from 11 residues. CDR3 in amino acids: CSAMVDYGYTF. The CDR3 nucleotides read TGCAGCGCCATGGTAGACTATGGCTACACCTTC.

The chain couples TRBV27 to TRBJ2-7; 9 nucleotides align to TRBD2. CDR3 length: 15 residues. V dropped 1 base and J dropped 4; count of bases not matched to a gene: 5. Germline CDR1 is MNHEY and CDR2 is SMNVEV (reference sequence). CDR3 sequence: CASSLLSSGGYEQYF. The CDR3 region has the DNA TGTGCCAGCAGTTTATTGTCCAGCGGGGGGTACGAGCAGTACTTC.

The chain combines TRBV27 with TRBJ2-1, with TRBD2 identical over 8 bases. Trimming at V came to 5 bases and at J to 7 bases, leaving 13 bases not matched to a gene. The CDR3 covers 16 residues. The germline CDR1 and CDR2 sequences are MNHEY and SMNVEV (reference sequence). This CDR3 reads CASSPHWSGGGNEQFF. CDR3 bases: TGTGCCAGCAGTCCCCATTGGAGCGGGGGAGGTAATGAGCAGTTCTTC.

The chain joins TRBV6-2 or TRBV6-3 to TRBJ2-1; 10 bases map to TRBD2. V lost 2 bases, J lost 6 bases, and 4 bases stayed unmatched. CDR1 and CDR2 (germline): MNHEY, SVGEGT. This CDR3 has 15 residues. The chain's CDR3 is CASSYVLAGANEQFF. In DNA form, the CDR3 reads TGTGCCAGCAGTTACGTCCTAGCGGGGGCCAATGAGCAGTTCTTC.

The chain is built from TRBV5-4 and TRBJ2-1; D not certain. The V and J ends lost 4 bases and 4 bases respectively, with 24 bases between them. Germline CDR1 is SGHNT and CDR2 is YYREEE (reference sequence). The CDR3 loop spans 18 amino acids. In nucleotides, the CDR3 is TGTGCCAGCAGCCAGAGCGTTATGGCCATCCCCCGATACAATGAGCAGTTCTTC. This sequence encodes CASSQSVMAIPRYNEQFF.

The CDR3 coding sequence is TGTGCCAGCAGTGAATCATTACTAGCGGGGTACCAAGAGACCCAGTACTTC. Translated: CASSESLLAGYQETQYF. The rearrangement joins TRBV2 to TRBJ2-5; TRBD2 matches at 10 bases. CDR1 is SNHLY, CDR2 FYNNEI, per germline. The J segment lost 0 bases and the V segment lost 2 bases, leaving 6 bases of the junction unmatched. CDR3 size: 17 residues.

This chain connects TRBV30 to TRBJ2-5, with a tentative D call TRBD2 (6 bases). Trimming took 0 bases from V and 4 from J, leaving 15 bases between them. The germline V gene has CDR1 GTSNPN and CDR2 SVGIG (reference sequence). The CDR3 loop spans 15 amino acids. Here the CDR3 DNA reads TGTGCCTGGAGTGTACTTCTGACCGGGGGAGAGACCCAGTACTTC. Protein: CAWSVLLTGGETQYF.

On this clone itself: Other DNA sequences in this sample translate to the same CDR3. The chain has TRBV5-1 and TRBJ1-3; D remains unclear. CDR3 length equals 12 residues. Germline assignment: CDR1 SGHRS and CDR2 YFSETQ. Trimming left V 5 bases short and J 4 bases short, with 7 bases between. The CDR3 sequence is CASRSSGNTIYF. The DNA for the CDR3 is TGCGCCAGCAGATCTTCGGGAAACACCATATATTTT.

This clone has a handful of counts. The chain has TRBV5-5 and TRBJ1-5, with 9 bases aligning to TRBD1. V was clipped by 4 bases and J by 3 bases; unmatched bases: 8. The germline V gene has CDR1 SGHKS and CDR2 YYEKEE (reference sequence). This CDR3 contains 16 residues. In nucleotides, the CDR3 is TGTGCCAGCAGCCCCGGAGGGACAGGGACCAATCAGCCCCAGCATTTT. It specifies CASSPGGTGTNQPQHF.

This sequence joins TRBV11-3 and TRBJ2-3; D call uncertain. This CDR3 is 13 amino acids long. V was cut by 8 bases and J by 3 bases, with 12 bases left in between. Germline loops: CDR1 SGHNT, CDR2 YENEEA. CDR3 nucleotide sequence: TGTGCCAGCGAAGTTTTGGAGACAGATACGCAGTATTTT. Its translation is CASEVLETDTQYF.

This chain joins TRBV4-2 and TRBJ1-5; 8 bases match TRBD1. The V gene end was trimmed by 0 bases and the J gene end by 2 bases; junction bases not matched to a gene: 9. Germline lookup yields CDR1 LGHNA and CDR2 YNFKEQ. This CDR3 contains 18 residues. The CDR3 here is CASSQDFDPTGGNQPQHF. In nucleotides, the CDR3 is TGTGCCAGCAGCCAAGATTTCGACCCGACAGGGGGCAATCAGCCCCAGCATTTT.

The chain recombines TRBV4-2 with TRBJ1-1; D perhaps matches TRBD1 (5 bases). The V end was cut by 0 bases, the J end by 2 bases, with 7 bases between. Germline values: CDR1 LGHNA, CDR2 YNFKEQ. The CDR3 totals 14 residues. CDR3 sequence reads: CASSQDQGNTEAFF. The DNA for the CDR3 is TGTGCCAGCAGCCAAGATCAGGGTAACACTGAAGCTTTCTTT.

The chain employs TRBV6-5 and TRBJ1-2; the D is unclear. CDR1 and CDR2 from the germline V gene are MNHEY and SVGAGI. The CDR3 is 14 amino acids. Trimming pared 2 bases from V and 7 bases from J, leaving 14 bases between. This CDR3 is CASSYRGGNLGYTF. The CDR3 nucleotides are TGTGCCAGCAGTTACAGAGGCGGAAACCTTGGCTACACCTTC.

The chain has TRBV19 and TRBJ1-4, with 12 bases that match TRBD1. CDR1 is LNHDA and CDR2 is SQIVND in the germline V gene (reference sequence). This CDR3 has 16 amino acids. J was trimmed by 2 bases and V by 7 bases; bases with no gene match: 5. CDR3 coding DNA: TGTGCCAGTATTGGGGACAGGGGGCCTACTAATGAAAAACTGTTTTTT. Its protein product is CASIGDRGPTNEKLFF.

This chain joins TRBV5-6 and TRBJ2-3, with 8 bases fitting TRBD1. Trimming cost V 4 bases and J 2 bases; bases outside gene matches: 9. The CDR3 contains 16 residues. Germline CDR1 reads SGHDT; CDR2 reads YYEEEE. The CDR3 protein is CASSGMDRDDTDTQYF. The DNA of the CDR3 is TGTGCCAGCAGCGGAATGGACAGGGATGACACAGATACGCAGTATTTT. Full variable domain (rest looked up from reference TRBV5-6 and TRBJ2-3): DAGVTQSPTHLIKTRGQQVTLRCSPKSGHDTVSWYQQALGQGPQFIFQYYEEEERQRGNFPDRFSGHQFPNYSSELNVNALLLGDSALYLCASSGMDRDDTDTQYFGPGTRLTVL.

V and J are TRBV6-5 and TRBJ2-1, with TRBD2 matching 7 bases. The CDR3 is made up of 13 amino acids. Germline assignment: CDR1 MNHEY and CDR2 SVGAGI. V shed 11 bases and J 7 bases; nucleotides not matched to a gene: 11. In nucleotides, the CDR3 is TGTGCCGGGGGGGAGGAGGCCGTGAATGAGCAGTTCTTC. Protein product: CAGGEEAVNEQFF.

The V call is TRBV6-5, the J call TRBJ1-6; 9 positions match TRBD1. Germline values: CDR1 MNHEY, CDR2 SVGAGI. This CDR3 is 15 amino acids long. Germline trimming cut 7 bases from V and 4 bases from J; bases unmatched to any gene: 5. CDR3 DNA: TGTGCCAGCAAGACGACAGGGGGTTATAATTCACCCCTCCACTTT. Encoded protein: CASKTTGGYNSPLHF.

V usage is TRBV6-5 and J usage is TRBJ1-4; D perhaps matches TRBD1 (6 bases). Germline CDR1 is MNHEY and CDR2 is SVGAGI. V lost 0 bases and J lost 6, with 11 bases in between. This CDR3 has 15 residues. The CDR3 coding sequence is TGTGCCAGCAGTTACTCGGGGGGGGCCGATGAAAAACTGTTTTTT. It is translated as CASSYSGGADEKLFF.

J is TRBJ1-5 and V is TRBV7-9, with 10 nucleotides matching TRBD1. Germline CDR1 reads SEHNR; CDR2 reads FQNEAQ (reference sequence). The CDR3 is made up of 15 amino acids. V gave up 0 bases and J gave up 4 bases; unmatched junction bases: 0. CDR3 DNA: TGTGCCAGCAGCTTAGCGGGACAGGGGAATCAGCCCCAGCATTTT. Translated, it gives CASSLAGQGNQPQHF. Drawing the rest from reference TRBV7-9 and TRBJ1-5, the complete variable domain is DTGVSQNPRHKITKRGQNVTFRCDPISEHNRLYWYRQTLGQGPEFLTYFQNEAQLEKSRLLSDRFSAERPKGSFSTLEIQRTEQGDSAMYLCASSLAGQGNQPQHFGDGTRLSIL.